A single T cell receptor beta chain is shown here with its context. Its antigen is unidentified. Trimming cost V 1 base and J 4 bases, with 16 bases left between them. This CDR3 has 17 residues. From germline, CDR1 is SGHNT and CDR2 YENEEA. These data are taken from a study of cytomegalovirus exposure and HLA in healthy donors. The repertoire was sequenced with immunoSEQ multiplex PCR; TCRdb's copy has only in-frame clones and lacks some. Of about 98,000 clones in the sample, about 90% were seen once. General observations from the study: Altogether, some 160 TCR beta chains were recorded as cytomegalovirus-associated. Rarity characterized most TCR sequences, yet some public TCRs appeared in many donors. The classifier, whose performance was assessed in both the original and validation cohorts, reportedly diagnosed cytomegalovirus status with high specificity and sensitivity.

The chain employs TRBV11-3 and TRBJ2-2; D uncertain. This TCR derives from a man aged 18 to 29 in good health and CMV-seropositive. The source material was PBMCs. CDR3 sequence: CASSLGGLDFSTGELFF. The CDR3 DNA sequence: TGTGCCAGCAGCTTAGGAGGATTGGATTTTAGCACCGGGGAGCTGTTTTTT.